The clone carrying this TCR beta chain was picked up many times. The sample is drawn from a study of neurological immune-mediated disorders. Over 170 million TCR-beta sequences from 15-18 subjects came out of each sequencing run. One entry per CDR3 protein, called by TCRdb with MiXCR from the 5' RACE reads. Here the sample spans approximately 40,000 distinct CDR3 sequences, approximately 14% being singletons. Each sorted-subset library came from 1 million CD4+ or CD8+ T cells. The V and J ends lost 6 bases and 3 bases, in that order; junction bases with no gene match: 8. There are 16 residues in the CDR3. Germline loops: CDR1 DFQATT, CDR2 SNEGSKA (reference sequence).

The receptor's source is a woman aged 55-70 years with HTLV-1-associated myelopathy (HAM/TSP). The chain couples TRBV20-1 to TRBJ2-1; 13 nucleotides agree with TRBD2. The sequenced sample was CD4+ T cells from blood. This CDR3 is CSAETSGGAYYNEQFF. The DNA for the CDR3 is TGCAGTGCGGAAACTAGCGGGGGGGCTTACTACAATGAGCAGTTCTTC.